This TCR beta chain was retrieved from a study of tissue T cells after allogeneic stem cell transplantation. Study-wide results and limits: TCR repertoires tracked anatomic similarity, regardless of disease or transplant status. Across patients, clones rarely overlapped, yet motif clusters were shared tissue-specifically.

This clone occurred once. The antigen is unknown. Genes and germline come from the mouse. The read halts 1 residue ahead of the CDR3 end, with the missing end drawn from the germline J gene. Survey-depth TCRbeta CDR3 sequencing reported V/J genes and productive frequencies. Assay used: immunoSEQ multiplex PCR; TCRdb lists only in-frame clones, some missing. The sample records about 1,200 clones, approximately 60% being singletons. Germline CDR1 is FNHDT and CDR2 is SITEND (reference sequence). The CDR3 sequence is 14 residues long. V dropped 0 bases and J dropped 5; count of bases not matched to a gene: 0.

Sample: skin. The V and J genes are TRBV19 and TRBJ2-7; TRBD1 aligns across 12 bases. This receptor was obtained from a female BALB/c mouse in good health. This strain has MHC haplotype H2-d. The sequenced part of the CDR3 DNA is TGTGCCAGCAGTATAGGGGACAGGGGGCATGAACAGTAC. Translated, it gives CASSIGDRGHEQY. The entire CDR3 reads CASSIGDRGHEQYF.